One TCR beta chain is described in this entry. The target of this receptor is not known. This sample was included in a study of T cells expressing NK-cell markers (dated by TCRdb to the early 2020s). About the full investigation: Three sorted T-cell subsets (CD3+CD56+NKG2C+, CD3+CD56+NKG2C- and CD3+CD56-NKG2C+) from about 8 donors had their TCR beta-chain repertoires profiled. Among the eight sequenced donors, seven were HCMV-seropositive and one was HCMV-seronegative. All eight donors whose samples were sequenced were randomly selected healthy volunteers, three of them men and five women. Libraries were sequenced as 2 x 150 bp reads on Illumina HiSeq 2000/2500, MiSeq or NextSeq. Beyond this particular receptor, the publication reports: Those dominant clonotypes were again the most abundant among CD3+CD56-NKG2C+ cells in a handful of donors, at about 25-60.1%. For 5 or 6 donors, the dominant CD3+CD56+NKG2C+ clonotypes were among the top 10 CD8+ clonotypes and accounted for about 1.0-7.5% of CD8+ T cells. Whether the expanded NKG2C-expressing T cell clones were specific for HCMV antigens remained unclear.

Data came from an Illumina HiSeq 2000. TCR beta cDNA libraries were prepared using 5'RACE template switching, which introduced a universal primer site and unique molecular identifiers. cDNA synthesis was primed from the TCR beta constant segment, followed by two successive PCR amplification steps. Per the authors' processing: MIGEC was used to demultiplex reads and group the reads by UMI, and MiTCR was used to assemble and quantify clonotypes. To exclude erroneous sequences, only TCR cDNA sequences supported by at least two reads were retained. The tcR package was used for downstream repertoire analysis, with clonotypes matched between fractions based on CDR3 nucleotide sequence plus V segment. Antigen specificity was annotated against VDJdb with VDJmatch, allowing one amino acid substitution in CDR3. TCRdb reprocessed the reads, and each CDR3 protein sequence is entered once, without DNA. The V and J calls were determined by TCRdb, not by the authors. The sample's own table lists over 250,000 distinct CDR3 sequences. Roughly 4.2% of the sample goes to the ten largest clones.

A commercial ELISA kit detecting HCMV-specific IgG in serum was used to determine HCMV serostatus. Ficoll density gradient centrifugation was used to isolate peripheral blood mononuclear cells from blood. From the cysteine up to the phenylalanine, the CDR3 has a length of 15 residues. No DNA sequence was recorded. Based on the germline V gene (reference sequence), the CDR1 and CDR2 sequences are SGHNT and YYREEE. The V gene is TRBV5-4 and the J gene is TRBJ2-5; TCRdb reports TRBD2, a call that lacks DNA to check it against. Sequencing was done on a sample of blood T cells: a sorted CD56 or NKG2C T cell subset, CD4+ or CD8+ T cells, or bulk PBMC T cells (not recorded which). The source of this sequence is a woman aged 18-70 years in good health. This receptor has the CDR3 CASSDPGTNQETQYF.